This T cell receptor (beta chain) was observed in a study of OX40 agonist ivuxolimab in advanced cancers. About the investigation overall: The costimulatory receptor OX40 (CD134) was targeted by ivuxolimab, a fully human IgG2 agonistic monoclonal antibody. Patients were allowed to have had prior anti-PD-1, anti-PD-L1 or anti-CTLA-4 therapy, and around 37% of the dose-escalation patients had previously received checkpoint inhibitors. The dose-escalation cohort was about 83% male with a mean age of around 64 years, ranging from 23 to 79. Among the approximately 50 dose-escalation patients, some 19 had hepatocellular carcinoma, around 15 melanoma, 9 renal cell carcinoma and 9 head and neck cancer. Peripheral TCRbeta sequencing aimed to test whether ivuxolimab altered TCR sequence diversity and caused clonal T-cell expansion. Intravenous ivuxolimab was administered to patients every 2 weeks at six dose levels: 0.01, 0.1, 0.3, 1.5, 3 and 10 mg/kg. Partial responses occurred in three dose-escalation patients, of whom one had hepatocellular carcinoma and two had cutaneous melanoma. The paper reports the monotherapy dose-escalation portion (N of about 50 patients) of the phase I ivuxolimab trial.

Patients with a history of autoimmune disease or receiving systemic immunosuppression were excluded from the trial. Peripheral blood for TCR sequencing was drawn from every dose cohort at baseline, at cycle 4 day 1 and at cycle 7 day 1. Samples were obtained from an open-label, multicenter, first-in-human phase I dose-escalation trial of ivuxolimab. Adults with locally advanced or metastatic head and neck squamous cell, hepatocellular, melanoma or renal cell carcinoma were enrolled in the trial. Before TCR sequencing, CD4+ T cells and CD8+ T cells were sorted from peripheral blood as separate populations. The CDR3 covers 18 residues, taking in both the cysteine and the phenylalanine. Just CDR3 DNA is preserved here, 54 bases in frame from base 1. CDR1 and CDR2, per the germline V gene, are SGHVS and FQNEAQ. V and J are trimmed by 3 bases and 1 base, and the gene matches miss 6 bases of the junction.

Genomic DNA was extracted from sorted cells for sequencing of the TCRbeta CDR3 region. TCRbeta CDR3 regions were sequenced using the immunoSEQ Assay. TCRdb carries this immuneACCESS record with in-frame sequences only. Its versions omit some clonotypes, under half of them owing to an unresolved V gene in the studies checked, with the rest unexplained. The sample table holds roughly 19,000 clones, of which about 93% were seen once. Roughly 58% of the sample belongs to the ten largest clones. Beyond this particular receptor, the publication reports: Clonal expansion of both CD4+ and CD8+ blood T cells was observed from baseline to week 6 at doses 0.1 to 3.0 mg/kg. On average, CD8+ T cells showed more expanded clones than CD4+ T cells after ivuxolimab. In partial responders in the 0.1-3.0 mg/kg groups, normalized peripheral clonal expansion was found to be among the lowest, especially among CD8+ T cells. The antigen specificity of the peripheral T cells that underwent clonal expansion was not determined. Low levels of normalized T-cell clonal expansion were also seen in some nonresponding patients.

Regarding this clone: Its target antigen remains unknown. No qualities accompany the bases; no much larger clone lies one base away.

The sample consisted of CD4+ or CD8+ T cells sorted from blood, taken in a trial of the OX40 agonist ivuxolimab. This sequence uses TRBV7-8 and TRBJ2-6; 10 bases in the junction line up with TRBD1. The TCR comes from an adult with an advanced solid tumor such as melanoma, head and neck, liver or kidney cancer. The CDR3 protein: CASSFLGTGDSGANVLTF. The DNA is TGTGCCAGCAGCTTCCTTGGGACAGGGGATTCTGGGGCCAACGTCCTGACTTTC.